A single sample gave rise to the 6 T cell receptor beta chains below, sequenced in a study of T cell changes during pregnancy in multiple sclerosis. Clones were sequenced by immunoSEQ multiplex PCR, and TCRdb holds only the in-frame ones, with some missing. The sample comprises about 46,000 clones, about 90% of which are singletons, and under 9.5% rests with the top ten. The source material was CD8+ T cells from peripheral blood mononuclear cells, sampled after pregnancy. The receptors come from a female donor with multiple sclerosis, enrolled in a pregnancy study.

The V call is TRBV4-2, the J call TRBJ2-1, with 9 positions matching TRBD2. The ends lost 0 bases at V and 2 bases at J; junction bases unmatched: 5. Germline V gene sequence: CDR1 LGHNA, CDR2 YNFKEQ. There are 17 residues in the CDR3. CDR3 amino acids: CASSQEESGGPYNEQFF. DNA of the CDR3: TGTGCCAGCAGCCAAGAAGAAAGCGGGGGGCCCTACAATGAGCAGTTCTTC.

This clone appeared a single time. V and J are TRBV5-1 and TRBJ2-2, with D tentatively TRBD2 (5 bases). The CDR3 sequence is 16 residues long. Germline-derived CDR1 and CDR2 are SGHRS and YFSETQ. Trimming removed 1 base from V and 1 base from J, with 11 bases in between. As DNA, the CDR3 is TGCGCCAGCAGCTTGATCGGCAGCGGGAACACCGGGGAGCTGTTTTTT. As protein: CASSLIGSGNTGELFF.

The chain employs TRBV7-8 and TRBJ1-5, with D maybe TRBD1 (5 bases). The germline gives CDR1 SGHVS, CDR2 FQNEAQ. The CDR3 sequence is 17 residues long. V lost 8 bases, J lost 0 bases, and 20 bases lay in between. The CDR3 reads CASSPGPGHFSNQPQHF. CDR3 nucleotides: TGTGCCAGCTCCCCTGGCCCAGGGCACTTTAGCAATCAGCCCCAGCATTTT.

This clone was counted a few times. V usage is TRBV27 and J usage is TRBJ1-2; tentatively, D is TRBD1 (5 bases). V was clipped by 8 bases and J by 4 bases, with 14 bases between them. The CDR3 spans 13 residues. The germline CDR1 and CDR2 sequences are MNHEY and SMNVEV (reference sequence). The CDR3 DNA reads TGTGCCAGCTCCCCAGGGTCCTCCTATGGCTACACCTTC. This encodes CASSPGSSYGYTF.

The gene calls are TRBV7-6 and TRBJ2-7; tentative D call: TRBD1 (6 bases). This CDR3 spans 14 amino acids. The V gene lost 1 base and the J gene lost 2 bases, with 9 bases spanning the gap. Germline V CDR1 and CDR2: SGHVS, FNYEAQ. The CDR3 sequence is CASSLGTEAYEQYF. DNA of the CDR3: TGTGCCAGCAGCTTAGGGACAGAAGCCTACGAGCAGTACTTC.

This clone showed up just a few times. The CDR3 reads CASSVDRGIGFTGELFF. The DNA for the CDR3 is TGTGCCAGCAGTGTAGACAGGGGTATTGGTTTCACCGGGGAGCTGTTTTTT. The chain recombines TRBV2 with TRBJ2-2; TRBD1 agrees at 8 bases. Trimming took 4 bases from V and 4 from J; bases not matched to a gene: 11. The length of the CDR3 is 17 residues. Looked up from germline, CDR1 is SNHLY and CDR2 is FYNNEI.